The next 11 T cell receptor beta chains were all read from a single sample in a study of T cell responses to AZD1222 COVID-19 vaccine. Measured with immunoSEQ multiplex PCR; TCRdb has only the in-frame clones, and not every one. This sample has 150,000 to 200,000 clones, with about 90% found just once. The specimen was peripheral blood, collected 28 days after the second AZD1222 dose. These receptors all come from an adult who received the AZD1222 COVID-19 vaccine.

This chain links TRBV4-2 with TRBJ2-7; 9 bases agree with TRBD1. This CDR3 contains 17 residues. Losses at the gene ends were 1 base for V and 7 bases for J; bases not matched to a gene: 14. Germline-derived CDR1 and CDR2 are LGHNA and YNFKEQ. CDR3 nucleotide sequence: TGTGCCAGCAGCCAAGCCCAGGGGGGACAGGGAACCGGGGAGCAGTACTTC. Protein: CASSQAQGGQGTGEQYF.

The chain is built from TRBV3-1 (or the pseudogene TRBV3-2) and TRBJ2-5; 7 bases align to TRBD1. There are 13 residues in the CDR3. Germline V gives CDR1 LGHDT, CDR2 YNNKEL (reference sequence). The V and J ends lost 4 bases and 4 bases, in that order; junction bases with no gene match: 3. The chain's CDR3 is CASSRGQPETQYF. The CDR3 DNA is TGTGCCAGCAGCCGGGGACAGCCAGAGACCCAGTACTTC.

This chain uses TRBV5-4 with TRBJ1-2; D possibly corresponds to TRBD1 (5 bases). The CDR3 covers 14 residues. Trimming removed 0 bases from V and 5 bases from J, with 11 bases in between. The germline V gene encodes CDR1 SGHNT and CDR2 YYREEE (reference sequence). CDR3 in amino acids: CASSLGGAFYGYTF. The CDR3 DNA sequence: TGTGCCAGCAGCTTGGGGGGCGCGTTTTATGGCTACACCTTC.

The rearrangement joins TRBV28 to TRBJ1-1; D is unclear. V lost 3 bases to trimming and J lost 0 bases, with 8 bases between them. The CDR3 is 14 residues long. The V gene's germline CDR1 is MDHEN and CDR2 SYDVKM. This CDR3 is CASSFRSMNTEAFF. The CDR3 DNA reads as TGTGCCAGCAGTTTTAGGAGCATGAACACTGAAGCTTTCTTT.

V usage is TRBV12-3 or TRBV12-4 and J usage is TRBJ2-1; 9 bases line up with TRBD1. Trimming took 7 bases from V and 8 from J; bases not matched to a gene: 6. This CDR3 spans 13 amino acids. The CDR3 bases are TGTGCCAGCACCCAGGACAGGGGCGATGAGCAGTTCTTC. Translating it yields CASTQDRGDEQFF.

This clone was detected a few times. CDR3 DNA: TGCGCCAGCAGCCAAGGACCGCTGACGGCGAGGAGCAATCAGCCCCAGCATTTT. Translated: CASSQGPLTARSNQPQHF. The chain joins TRBV4-1 to TRBJ1-5; no definite D call. This CDR3 spans 18 amino acids. Germline CDR1 reads MGHRA; CDR2 reads YSYEKL. V was shortened by 1 base and J by 1 base, with 17 bases between the two germline ends.

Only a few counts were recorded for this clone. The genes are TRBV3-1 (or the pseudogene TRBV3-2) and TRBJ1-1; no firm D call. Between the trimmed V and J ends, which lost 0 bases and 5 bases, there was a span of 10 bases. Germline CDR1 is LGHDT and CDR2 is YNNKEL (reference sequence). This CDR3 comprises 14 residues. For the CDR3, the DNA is TGTGCCAGCAGCCAAGATACACCGAATACTGAAGCTTTCTTT. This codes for CASSQDTPNTEAFF.

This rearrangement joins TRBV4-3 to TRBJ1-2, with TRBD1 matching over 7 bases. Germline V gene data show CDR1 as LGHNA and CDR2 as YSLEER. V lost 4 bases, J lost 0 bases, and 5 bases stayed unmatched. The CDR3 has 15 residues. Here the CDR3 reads CASSRVTGSNYGYTF. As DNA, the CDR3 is TGCGCCAGCAGCCGAGTGACAGGGTCTAACTATGGCTACACCTTC.

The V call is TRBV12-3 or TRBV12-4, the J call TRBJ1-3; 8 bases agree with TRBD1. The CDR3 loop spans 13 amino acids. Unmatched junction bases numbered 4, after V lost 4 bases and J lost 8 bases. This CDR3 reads CASSYETGDTIYF. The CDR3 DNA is TGTGCCAGCAGTTACGAGACAGGGGACACCATATATTTT.

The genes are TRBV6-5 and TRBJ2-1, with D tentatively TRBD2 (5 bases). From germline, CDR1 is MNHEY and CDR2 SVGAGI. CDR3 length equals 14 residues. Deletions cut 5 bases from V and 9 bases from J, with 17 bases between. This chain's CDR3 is CASSPSLEYGEQFF. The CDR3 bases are TGTGCCAGCAGTCCCTCACTAGAATACGGTGAGCAGTTCTTC.

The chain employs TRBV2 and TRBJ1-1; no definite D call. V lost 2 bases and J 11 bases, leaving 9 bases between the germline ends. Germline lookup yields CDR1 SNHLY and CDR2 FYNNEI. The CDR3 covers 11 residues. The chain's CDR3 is CASSERVQAFF. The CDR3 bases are TGTGCCAGCAGTGAAAGGGTCCAGGCTTTCTTT.